This T cell receptor (beta chain) derives from a study of blood T cell repertoires in COVID-19. About the research overall: COVID-19 samples collected from the United States, Italy and Spain covered acute and convalescent phases. T cells, B-cell-depleted T cells, or PBMCs provided the cDNA or gDNA that served as material.

In the original workflow: Quantification of nucleated cells was approximated via reference gene primer amplification. TCRdb keeps only in-frame clones here, not all; method: immunoSEQ multiplex PCR. The V and J calls and the clone size are those of that table, but D and trimming were determined from the DNA. The table shows a few hundred thousand clones, with roughly 80% occurring only once. This clone showed up just a few times. Mismatch with germline at one junction end may stem from a read error. CDR3 length: 15 amino acids. Germline-derived CDR1 and CDR2 are MNHNS and SASEGT. The rearrangement joins TRBV6-1 to TRBJ2-1; 10 bases agree with TRBD2. The sequenced material came from peripheral blood. The clonotype originates from a woman under 30 with acute or convalescent COVID-19. Here the CDR3 DNA reads TGTGCCAGCAGTAAAGCGGGAGGGCCTTACGATGAGCAGTTCTTC. Protein: CASSKAGGPYDEQFF.